A selection of T cell receptor beta chains follows, all from one sample in a study of cytomegalovirus exposure and HLA in healthy donors. Generated by immunoSEQ multiplex PCR, the TCRdb table keeps only in-frame clones and is missing some. The sample includes 100,000 to 150,000 clones, about 78% seen only once; the top ten take approximately 3.5%. Material: PBMCs. The origin of the receptors is a man aged 30 to 45 in good health and CMV-seronegative. Each CDR3 is given with its conserved first and last residue. D genes are given only for firm matches. A row's size may be missing; if present it is once, few, many or a size class.

18	TRBD2	TRBV7-2	TRBJ2-3	NA	TGTGCCAGCAGCTTTCCGACTAGCGGGGCCGGGAGCACAGATACGCAGTATTTT	CASSFPTSGAGSTDTQYF
17	TRBD1	TRBV23-1	TRBJ1-5	few	TGCGCCAGCAGTCCGAGTGAGACAGGGGGACTTAATCAGCCCCAGCATTTT	CASSPSETGGLNQPQHF
14	NA	TRBV27	TRBJ1-2	NA	TGTGCCAGCAGTTTAGGGCCCGCAAGTTATGGCTACACCTTC	CASSLGPASYGYTF
17	NA	TRBV10-3	TRBJ1-2	NA	TGTGCCATCAGTGAGCCGACTGGGGGGGCGGCGAGCTATGGCTACACCTTC	CAISEPTGGAASYGYTF
14	NA	TRBV5-1	TRBJ2-7	few	TGCGCCAGCAGCTTCTTGACAGACTCCGACGAGCAGTACTTC	CASSFLTDSDEQYF
12	NA	TRBV19	TRBJ1-1	NA	TGTGCCAGTAGTATTGGCAGGACTGAAGCTTTCTTT	CASSIGRTEAFF
16	TRBD1	TRBV5-4	TRBJ2-2	NA	TGTGCCAGCAGCACCGGGACAGGGGGGCTCACCGGGGAGCTGTTTTTT	CASSTGTGGLTGELFF
15	NA	TRBV9	TRBJ2-5	NA	TGTGCCAGCAGCCCGTCACGGAGGGGCCAAGAGACCCAGTACTTC	CASSPSRRGQETQYF
13	NA	TRBV29-1	TRBJ2-7	NA	TGCAGCGTTGAACAGGGAACGGCCTACGAGCAGTACTTC	CSVEQGTAYEQYF
14	NA	TRBV7-8	TRBJ1-2	NA	TGTGCCAGCAGCTTATTTTCTGATGAGGGTGGCTACACCTTC	CASSLFSDEGGYTF
17	TRBD1	TRBV7-9	TRBJ2-2	NA	TGTGCCAGCAGCTTCACAGGGGGCCTAGGTAGCACCGGGGAGCTGTTTTTT	CASSFTGGLGSTGELFF
14	NA	TRBV9	TRBJ1-3	NA	TGTGCCAGCAGCGTACAGGGCTCTGGAAACACCATATATTTT	CASSVQGSGNTIYF
16	TRBD2	TRBV5-4	TRBJ2-3	NA	TGTGCCAGCAGCTTGGCTAGCGGGGGCCGGACAGATACGCAGTATTTT	CASSLASGGRTDTQYF
15	NA	TRBV28	TRBJ2-2	NA	TGTGCCAGCAGTTTTTTCAGGGGGAACACCGGGGAGCTGTTTTTT	CASSFFRGNTGELFF
13	TRBD1	TRBV6-5	TRBJ1-3	NA	TGTGCCAGCAGCCGGGACAGTGGAAACACCATATATTTT	CASSRDSGNTIYF
14	TRBD1	TRBV2	TRBJ1-2	NA	TGTGCCAGCAGTGGACAGGGCTCCAACTATGGCTACACCTTC	CASSGQGSNYGYTF
17	NA	TRBV28	TRBJ2-7	few	TGTGCCAGCAGTCCAAGGCCCTCGCGGCTCTGGATCTACGAGCAGTACTTC	CASSPRPSRLWIYEQYF
14	TRBD1	TRBV27	TRBJ1-5	once	TGTGCCAGCACAAGACAGGGTAGCAATCAGCCCCAGCATTTT	CASTRQGSNQPQHF
14	NA	TRBV7-2	TRBJ1-3	NA	TGTGCCAGCAGGGATTCAGGCTCTGGAAACACCATATATTTT	CASRDSGSGNTIYF
16	TRBD1	TRBV10-1	TRBJ1-1	NA	TGCGCCAGCAGTGACCTACCCGGACAGGGTGACACTGAAGCTTTCTTT	CASSDLPGQGDTEAFF
14	TRBD1	TRBV9	TRBJ2-7	NA	TGTGCCAGCAGCGTAGGTGGGACAGCCTACGAGCAGTACTTC	CASSVGGTAYEQYF
13	NA	TRBV6-1	TRBJ2-3	NA	TGTGCCAGCAGTGAATGGAGGGCAGATACGCAGTATTTT	CASSEWRADTQYF
14	TRBD1	TRBV28	TRBJ1-5	NA	TGTGCCAGCAGTCAGGACAGGGGGCTATCGCTGCAGCATTTT	CASSQDRGLSLQHF
15	NA	TRBV5-1	TRBJ2-3	NA	TGCGCCAGCAGCTTGGCCGGGGTGAGCACAGATACGCAGTATTTT	CASSLAGVSTDTQYF
15	TRBD2	TRBV25-1	TRBJ2-5	once	TGTGCCAGCAGTTCCAGCGGGGGGGCCGGAGAGACCCAGTACTTC	CASSSSGGAGETQYF
13	NA	TRBV6-6	TRBJ2-7	few	TGTGCCAGCAGAAGCGTATCCCCCGACGAGCAGTACTTC	CASRSVSPDEQYF
15	NA	TRBV5-6	TRBJ2-3	NA	TGTGCCAGCAGTTCACTGCGGGGTTACACAGATACGCAGTATTTT	CASSSLRGYTDTQYF
14	TRBD1	TRBV11-3	TRBJ2-2	NA	TGTGCCAGTCTCCGGGACAGTAGAACCGGGGAGCTGTTTTTT	CASLRDSRTGELFF
14	TRBD1	TRBV10-3	TRBJ1-5	NA	TGTGCCACCAATGAACAGGGGGTAAATCAGCCCCAGCATTTT	CATNEQGVNQPQHF
14	TRBD2	TRBV9	TRBJ2-3	NA	TGTGCCAGCACGCGGCGGGGGGGCAGGGATACGCAGTATTTT	CASTRRGGRDTQYF
13	NA	TRBV9	TRBJ1-4	NA	TGTGCCAGCAGCGCGAGGTCTAATGAAAAACTGTTTTTT	CASSARSNEKLFF
15	TRBD1	TRBV6-6	TRBJ1-1	NA	TGTGCCAGCAGTTACCCTGGACAGGGGGCTTCTGAAGCTTTCTTT	CASSYPGQGASEAFF
14	NA	TRBV7-8	TRBJ1-1	NA	TGTGCCAGCAGCTCCCTTCGGGGGAACACTGAAGCTTTCTTT	CASSSLRGNTEAFF
15	NA	TRBV6-1	TRBJ2-3	NA	TGTGCCAGCAGCGACCGGGATACCCGCACAGATACGCAGTATTTT	CASSDRDTRTDTQYF
15	NA	TRBV4-3	TRBJ2-1	NA	TGCGCCAGCAGCCAAGATTCAGGGAATTTCAATGAGCAGTTCTTC	CASSQDSGNFNEQFF
16	TRBD2	TRBV18	TRBJ2-5	NA	TGTGCCAGCTCACGGACTAGCGGGGGACCGGCGGAGACCCAGTACTTC	CASSRTSGGPAETQYF
15	NA	TRBV7-7	TRBJ2-1	NA	TGTGCCAGCAGCATTGGGCAGGGCGAGTACGGTGAGCAGTTCTTC	CASSIGQGEYGEQFF
12	TRBD1	TRBV29-1	TRBJ2-5	NA	TGCAGTGAAAAGGGGGCCGGGGAGACCCAGTACTTC	CSEKGAGETQYF
15	NA	TRBV28	TRBJ2-1	NA	TGTGCCAGCAGTTTGGTAGGGGGAGCCTACAATGAGCAGTTCTTC	CASSLVGGAYNEQFF
14	NA	TRBV7-9	TRBJ1-2	few	TGTGCCAGCAGCTTTTTGAGGGAGGACTATGGCTACACCTTC	CASSFLREDYGYTF
15	NA	TRBV6-1	TRBJ2-1	NA	TGTGCCAGCAGTGATTACGGGGGCTCCTACAATGAGCAGTTCTTC	CASSDYGGSYNEQFF
17	NA	TRBV5-1	TRBJ1-2	NA	TGCGCCAGCAGCCCTAGAATTTCAGGGATACCTAACTATGGCTACACCTTC	CASSPRISGIPNYGYTF
18	NA	TRBV7-9	TRBJ1-5	once	TGTGCCAGCAGCTTTTATCCCCCCATTCAGGATAGCAATCAGCCCCAGCATTTT	CASSFYPPIQDSNQPQHF
13	NA	TRBV6-5	TRBJ2-1	NA	TGTGCCAGCAGCAGATCAGTATACAATGAGCAGTTCTTC	CASSRSVYNEQFF
15	NA	TRBV5-1	TRBJ2-7	NA	TGCGCCAGCAGCCCGGGTAAGACCTTCTCCTACGAGCAGTACTTC	CASSPGKTFSYEQYF
15	NA	TRBV7-2	TRBJ2-1	NA	TGTGCCAGCAACTCAAGGCTGGGGGGGGGCGGTGAGCAGTTCTTC	CASNSRLGGGGEQFF